This T cell receptor (beta chain) comes out of a study of regulatory T cells in long-lasting Graves disease. Study details: Antithyroid drug intake by newly diagnosed Graves' patients had lasted under 3 months.

Indicated time point: newly diagnosed GD, antithyroid drugs for less than 3 months. Extracted PBMC RNA gave rise to the TCR library. It was American Thyroid Association guidelines that determined Graves' disease diagnosis. The CDR3 consists of 14 residues. Germline V gene lookup returns CDR1 DFQATT and CDR2 SNEGSKA (reference sequence). The V and J ends lost 5 bases and 3 bases respectively, with 17 bases between them. Only a few counts were recorded for this clonotype. Relying on iRepertoire HTBI primers and Arm-PCR of CDR3 regions, the team built TCR beta libraries. Each CDR3 protein gets one entry after TCRdb re-called the multiplex PCR reads with MiXCR. The data show 400,000 to 450,000 distinct CDR3 sequences, 15% to 20% seen once. The same sample was also studied in work on T cells in Graves' hyperthyroidism and ophthalmopathy. From that report: Absent ophthalmopathy progression within 18 months defined stable Graves' hyperthyroidism. An initial round of RT-PCR targeting the TCR CDR3 relied on the HTBI primer set.

The chain links TRBV20-1 to TRBJ2-7, with D possibly matching TRBD2 (5 bases). The sample was peripheral blood mononuclear cells (PBMCs), taken at new diagnosis, from a patient treated with antithyroid drugs. This TCR derives from a woman aged 25 to 39 with Graves disease. CDR3 DNA: TGCAGTGCTGGTCGTGACTACCGAGGCTACGAGCAGTACTTC. Residues: CSAGRDYRGYEQYF.